The source of this T cell receptor beta chain is a study of identical twins. The germline gives CDR1 SGHAT, CDR2 FQNNGV. The CDR3 is made up of 18 amino acids. Trimming shortened V by 4 bases and J by 5 bases, and 23 bases separated the two germline ends. TCRdb reprocessed the 5' RACE reads with MiXCR, giving one entry per CDR3 protein. The sample has more than 200,000 distinct CDR3 sequences, over 11% seen once. The sequence derives from a woman between 18 and 29 years old in good health. The chain recombines TRBV11-2 with TRBJ2-2; a weak D match, TRBD1 (6 bases). What was sequenced was memory (CD45RO+) T cells sorted from blood. CDR3 bases: TGTGCCAGCAGCTCCTTGAGGGGGAGTTTGGGGGTGACCGGGGAGCTGTTTTTT. This translates into CASSSLRGSLGVTGELFF. Full variable domain (remainder filled in from reference TRBV11-2 and TRBJ2-2): EAGVAQSPRYKIIEKRQSVAFWCNPISGHATLYWYQQILGQGPKLLIQFQNNGVVDDSQLPKDRFSAERLKGVDSTLKIQPAKLEDSAVYLCASSSLRGSLGVTGELFFGEGSRLTVL.